What follows are 12 T cell receptor beta chains derived from one specimen sequenced in a study of cytomegalovirus exposure and HLA in healthy donors (dated by TCRdb to about 2017). Library method: the immunoSEQ multiplex PCR assay. For the multiplex PCR, a mixture combining 60 forward primers for TCR Vbeta segments and 13 reverse primers for TCR Jbeta segments was used. This immuneACCESS table, as held by TCRdb, lists in-frame sequences with V and J called but not all clones. Of the missing ones, under half trace to an unresolved V gene in checked studies; the others have no known cause. The sample includes about 140,000 clones, with about 80% observed a single time. Of the sample, roughly 4.5% is held by the ten largest clones. The sample taken for sequencing was PBMCs. The receptors originated from a man in his forties in good health and CMV-seronegative.

J is TRBJ2-6 and V is TRBV27, with a possible D match to TRBD2 (6 bases). This CDR3 region has 16 residues. CDR1 and CDR2 (germline): MNHEY, SMNVEV (reference sequence). Trimming shortened V by 5 bases and J by 0 bases, and 11 bases separated the two germline ends. The CDR3 nucleotides read TGTGCCAGCAGTGGCGGGGTACTCTCTGGGGCCAACGTCCTGACTTTC. Its translation: CASSGGVLSGANVLTF.

The chain uses TRBV13 and TRBJ2-5; 12 bases are a match to TRBD2. The J call may not be correct, given that the DNA end is closer to TRBJ2-7. The length of the CDR3 is 14 residues. CDR1 PRHDT and CDR2 FYEKMQ come from the germline V gene (reference sequence). CDR3 amino acids: CASSLTSGGYEQYF. The CDR3, as DNA: TGTGCCAGCAGCCTTACTAGCGGGGGGTACGAGCAGTACTTC.

The chain employs TRBV14 and TRBJ2-3; D perhaps matches TRBD1 (5 bases). V was trimmed by 3 bases and J by 0 bases, leaving 13 bases between them. The CDR3 totals 16 residues. Germline-derived CDR1 and CDR2 are SGHDN and FVKESK. The CDR3 is CASSQQGTSSTDTQYF. CDR3 nucleotide sequence: TGTGCCAGCAGCCAGCAGGGAACGTCGAGCACAGATACGCAGTATTTT.

On this clone: Different DNA sequences within this sample yield the same CDR3. This chain links TRBV7-2 with TRBJ1-1; D is ambiguous. The CDR3 spans 14 residues. Trimming took off 1 base at V and 1 base at J, with 7 bases between the two ends. Per the germline V gene, CDR1 is SGHTA and CDR2 is FQGNSA. The CDR3 is CASSLGAANTEAFF. CDR3 coding DNA: TGTGCCAGCAGCTTAGGGGCAGCGAACACTGAAGCTTTCTTT.

This clone was picked up one time. The rearrangement links TRBV5-1 to TRBJ1-1; 8 nucleotides match TRBD1. Germline V gene sequence: CDR1 SGHRS, CDR2 YFSETQ. The CDR3 covers 14 residues. The V gene end was trimmed by 3 bases and the J gene end by 4 bases; junction bases not matched to a gene: 5. The CDR3 nucleotides read TGCGCCAGCAGCTCAGGGGGCACGGCCACTGAAGCTTTCTTT. As protein: CASSSGGTATEAFF.

V is TRBV5-5 and J is TRBJ2-5; 8 bases match TRBD1. Trimming at V came to 3 bases and at J to 4 bases, leaving 8 bases not matched to a gene. The CDR3 has 15 residues. Germline CDR1 reads SGHKS; CDR2 reads YYEKEE (reference sequence). CDR3 sequence (DNA): TGTGCCAGCAGCTCAGAAGGGGACAGGCTAGAGACCCAGTACTTC. It translates to CASSSEGDRLETQYF.

The J gene is TRBJ1-2, the V gene TRBV5-4; D is uncertain. Germline-derived CDR1 and CDR2 are SGHNT and YYREEE (reference sequence). V was clipped by 0 bases and J by 5 bases, with 11 bases between them. This CDR3 comprises 14 residues. CDR3 residues: CASSLGYIRYGYTF. CDR3 nucleotides: TGTGCCAGCAGCTTGGGGTACATACGATATGGCTACACCTTC.

The CDR3 loop reads CASSTGGQETQYF. The CDR3 DNA is TGTGCCAGCTCAACGGGGGGACAAGAGACCCAGTACTTC. The chain links TRBV18 to TRBJ2-5; 7 bases are a match to TRBD2. The length of the CDR3 is 13 residues. The V gene's germline CDR1 is KGHSH and CDR2 LQKENI. Trimming cost V 5 bases and J 2 bases; bases outside gene matches: 2.

For this clone: Within the sample, other DNA sequences also encode this same CDR3. The V gene is TRBV5-1, the J gene TRBJ2-1; unclear D gene. The V gene's germline CDR1 is SGHRS and CDR2 YFSETQ. Trimming pared 0 bases from V and 3 bases from J, leaving 4 bases between. The CDR3 is 13 amino acids. In DNA form, the CDR3 reads TGCGCCAGCAGCTTGGTGTACTACAATGAGCAGTTCTTC. This translates into CASSLVYYNEQFF.

In nucleotides, the CDR3 is TGCGCCAGCAGCCAAGCGCGGCAAGAAAAACTGTTTTTT. Residues: CASSQARQEKLFF. The genes are TRBV4-1 and TRBJ1-4; no reliable D call. Trimming pared 1 base from V and 8 bases from J, leaving 8 bases between. The germline V gene encodes CDR1 MGHRA and CDR2 YSYEKL. This CDR3 comprises 13 residues.

This clone was seen repeatedly, ten times or more. The gene calls are TRBV4-3 and TRBJ1-3; no definite D call. The germline V and J ends were trimmed by 2 bases and 4 bases, with 9 bases remaining between them. The CDR3 is 14 residues long. Germline V gene lookup returns CDR1 LGHNA and CDR2 YSLEER. The CDR3 DNA reads TGCGCCAGCAGCCAATCGGTAATAGGAAACACCATATATTTT. Translated: CASSQSVIGNTIYF.

The chain carries TRBV7-9 and TRBJ2-1; 8 bases fit TRBD1. There are 13 residues in the CDR3. The germline V gene has CDR1 SEHNR and CDR2 FQNEAQ (reference sequence). Trimming took 5 bases from V and 6 from J; bases not matched to a gene: 3. The CDR3: CASSGQGPNEQFF. For the CDR3, the DNA is TGTGCCAGCAGCGGACAGGGCCCCAATGAGCAGTTCTTC.